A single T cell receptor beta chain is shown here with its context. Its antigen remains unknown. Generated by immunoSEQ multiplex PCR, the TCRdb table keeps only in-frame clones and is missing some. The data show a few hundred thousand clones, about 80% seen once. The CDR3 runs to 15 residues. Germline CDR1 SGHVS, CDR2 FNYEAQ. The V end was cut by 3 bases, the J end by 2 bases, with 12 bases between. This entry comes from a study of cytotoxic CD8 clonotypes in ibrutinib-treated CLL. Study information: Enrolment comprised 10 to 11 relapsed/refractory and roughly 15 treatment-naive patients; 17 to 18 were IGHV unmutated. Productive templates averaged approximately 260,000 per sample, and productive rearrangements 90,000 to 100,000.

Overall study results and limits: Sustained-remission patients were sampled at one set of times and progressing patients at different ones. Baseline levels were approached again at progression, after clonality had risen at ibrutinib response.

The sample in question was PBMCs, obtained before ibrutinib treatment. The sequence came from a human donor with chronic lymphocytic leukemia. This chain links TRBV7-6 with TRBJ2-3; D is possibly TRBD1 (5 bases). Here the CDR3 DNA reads TGTGCCAGCAGCTTCTTTTCAGGGAACACAGATACGCAGTATTTT. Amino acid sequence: CASSFFSGNTDTQYF.